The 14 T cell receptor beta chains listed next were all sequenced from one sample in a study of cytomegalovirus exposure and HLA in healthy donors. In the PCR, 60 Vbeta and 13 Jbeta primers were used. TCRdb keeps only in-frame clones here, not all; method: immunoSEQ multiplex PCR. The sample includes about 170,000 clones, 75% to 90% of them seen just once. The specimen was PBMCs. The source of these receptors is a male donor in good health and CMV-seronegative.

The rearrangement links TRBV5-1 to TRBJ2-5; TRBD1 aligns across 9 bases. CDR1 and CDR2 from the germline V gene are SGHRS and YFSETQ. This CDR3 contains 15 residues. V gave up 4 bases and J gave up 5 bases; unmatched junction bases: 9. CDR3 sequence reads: CASSPGDRVGETQYF. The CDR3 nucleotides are TGCGCCAGCAGCCCTGGGGACAGGGTAGGGGAGACCCAGTACTTC.

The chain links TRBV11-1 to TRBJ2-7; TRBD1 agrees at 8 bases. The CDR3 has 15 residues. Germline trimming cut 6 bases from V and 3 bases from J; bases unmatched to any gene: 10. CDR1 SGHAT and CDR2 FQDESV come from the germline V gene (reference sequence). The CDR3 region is CASRLGTGIHYEQYF. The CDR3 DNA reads TGTGCCAGCAGGCTCGGGACAGGAATACACTACGAGCAGTACTTC.

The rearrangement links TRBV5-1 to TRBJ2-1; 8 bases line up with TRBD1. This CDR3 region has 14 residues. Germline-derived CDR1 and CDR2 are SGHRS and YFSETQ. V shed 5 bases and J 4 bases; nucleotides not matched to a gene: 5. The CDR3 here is CASRTGEAYNEQFF. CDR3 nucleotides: TGCGCCAGCAGGACAGGGGAGGCTTACAATGAGCAGTTCTTC.

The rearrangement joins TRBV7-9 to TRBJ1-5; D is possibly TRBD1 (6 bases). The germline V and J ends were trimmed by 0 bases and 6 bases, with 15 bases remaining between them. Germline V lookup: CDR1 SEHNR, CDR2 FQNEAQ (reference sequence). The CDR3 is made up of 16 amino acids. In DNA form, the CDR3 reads TGTGCCAGCAGCTTAGCCCGGGGGGGCAGGGGTCAGCCCCAGCATTTT. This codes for CASSLARGGRGQPQHF.

CDR3 nucleotides: TGTGCCTGGAGACCAGGCAGTAACTATGGCTACACCTTC. It specifies CAWRPGSNYGYTF. The chain employs TRBV30 and TRBJ1-2; D gene ambiguous. V was clipped by 3 bases and J by 1 base, with 9 bases between them. Germline V lookup: CDR1 GTSNPN, CDR2 SVGIG (reference sequence). CDR3 size: 13 residues.

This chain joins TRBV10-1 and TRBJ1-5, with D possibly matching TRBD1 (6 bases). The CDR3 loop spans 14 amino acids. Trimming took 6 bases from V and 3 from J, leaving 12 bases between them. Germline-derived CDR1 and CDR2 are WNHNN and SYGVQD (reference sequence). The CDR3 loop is CASRKGQNNQPQHF. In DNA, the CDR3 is TGCGCCAGCAGGAAAGGACAGAACAATCAGCCCCAGCATTTT.

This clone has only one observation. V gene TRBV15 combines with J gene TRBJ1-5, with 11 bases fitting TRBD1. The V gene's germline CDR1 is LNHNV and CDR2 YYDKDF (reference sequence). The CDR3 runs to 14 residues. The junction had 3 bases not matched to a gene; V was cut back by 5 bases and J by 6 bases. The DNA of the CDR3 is TGTGCCACCAGCCCGGACAGGGGGCCTCAGCCCCAGCATTTT. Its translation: CATSPDRGPQPQHF.

The CDR3 spells CASSLGLAGGNTGELFF. DNA of the CDR3: TGCGCCAGCAGCTTGGGACTAGCGGGGGGCAACACCGGGGAGCTGTTTTTT. This rearrangement joins TRBV5-1 to TRBJ2-2, with 13 bases fitting TRBD2. Germline loops: CDR1 SGHRS, CDR2 YFSETQ. The CDR3 is made up of 17 amino acids. Unmatched junction bases numbered 1, after V lost 0 bases and J lost 2 bases.

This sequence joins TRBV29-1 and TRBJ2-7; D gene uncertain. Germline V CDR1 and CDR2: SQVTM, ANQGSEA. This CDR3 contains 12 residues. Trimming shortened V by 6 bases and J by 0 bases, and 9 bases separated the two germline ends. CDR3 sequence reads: CSVQANSYEQYF. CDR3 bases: TGCAGCGTACAAGCGAACTCCTACGAGCAGTACTTC.

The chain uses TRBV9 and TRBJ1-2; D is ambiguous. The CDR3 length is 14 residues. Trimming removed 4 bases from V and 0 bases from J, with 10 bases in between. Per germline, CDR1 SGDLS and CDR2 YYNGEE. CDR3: CASSPLEANYGYTF. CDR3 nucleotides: TGTGCCAGCAGCCCCCTAGAGGCTAACTATGGCTACACCTTC.

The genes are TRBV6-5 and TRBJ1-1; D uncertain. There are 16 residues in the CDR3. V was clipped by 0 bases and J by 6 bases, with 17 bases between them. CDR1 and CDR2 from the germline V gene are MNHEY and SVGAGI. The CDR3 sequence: CASSYSWRHEKAEAFF. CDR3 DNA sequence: TGTGCCAGCAGTTACTCGTGGCGACACGAAAAGGCTGAAGCTTTCTTT.

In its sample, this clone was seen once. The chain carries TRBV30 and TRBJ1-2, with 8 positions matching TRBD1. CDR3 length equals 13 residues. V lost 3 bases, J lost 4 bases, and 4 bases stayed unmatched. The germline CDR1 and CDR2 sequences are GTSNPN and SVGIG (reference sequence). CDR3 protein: CAWSLDRGYGYTF. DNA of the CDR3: TGTGCCTGGAGCCTAGACAGGGGCTATGGCTACACCTTC.

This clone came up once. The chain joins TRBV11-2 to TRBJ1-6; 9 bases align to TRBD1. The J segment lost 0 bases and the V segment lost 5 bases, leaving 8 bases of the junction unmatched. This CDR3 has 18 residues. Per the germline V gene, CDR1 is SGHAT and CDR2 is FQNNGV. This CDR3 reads CASSRDRDRRSYNSPLHF. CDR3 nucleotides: TGTGCCAGCAGCCGGGACAGGGATCGTCGCTCCTATAATTCACCCCTCCACTTT.

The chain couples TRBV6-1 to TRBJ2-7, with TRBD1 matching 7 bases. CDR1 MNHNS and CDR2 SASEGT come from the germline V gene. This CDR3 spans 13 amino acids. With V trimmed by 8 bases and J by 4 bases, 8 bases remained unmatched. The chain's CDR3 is CASAQSRGYEQYF. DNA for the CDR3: TGTGCCAGCGCTCAATCCAGGGGGTACGAGCAGTACTTC.